Listed here are 29 T cell receptor beta chains from one sample, sequenced in a study of T cell repertoires in aging, cancer and after chemotherapy. TRB rearrangements spanning V, D and J were amplified using mixed TRB-A/B primers. Each CDR3 protein gets one entry after TCRdb re-called the multiplex PCR reads with MiXCR. This sample has roughly 2,700 distinct CDR3 sequences, with around 24% found just once. Peripheral blood genomic DNA, not sorted cells or RNA, was the template. The sequencing sample was made of blood. Receptors originate from a human donor with a solid tumor.

The J gene is TRBJ1-3, the V gene TRBV5-4; no clear D gene. The CDR3 sequence is 17 residues long. The V gene's germline CDR1 is SGHNT and CDR2 YYREEE (reference sequence). The ends were cut back, 0 bases at V and 0 bases at J, with 13 bases in the middle. The CDR3 protein is CASSLDLASSSGNTIYF. The CDR3 DNA reads TGTGCCAGCAGCTTGGATCTGGCCTCGAGCTCTGGAAACACCATATATTTT.

By its share, this clonotype is medium-sized. The chain recombines TRBV5-6 with TRBJ2-4; no firm D call. CDR1 and CDR2 from the germline V gene are SGHDT and YYEEEE. V shed 1 base and J shed 1 base, with 12 bases lying between them. The CDR3 spans 16 residues. CDR3 DNA: TGTGCCAGCAGCTTGCGCCTGCCTCGGGCCAAAAACATTCAGTACTTC. It specifies CASSLRLPRAKNIQYF. The entire variable domain, with the rest obtained from reference TRBV5-6 and TRBJ2-4, is as follows: DAGVTQSPTHLIKTRGQQVTLRCSPKSGHDTVSWYQQALGQGPQFIFQYYEEEERQRGNFPDRFSGHQFPNYSSELNVNALLLGDSALYLCASSLRLPRAKNIQYFGAGTRLSVL.

By share of the sample, this clonotype is medium-sized. The chain is built from TRBV19 and TRBJ1-5; D is unresolved. CDR1 and CDR2 (germline): LNHDA, SQIVND (reference sequence). The CDR3 is 13 amino acids. The V and J ends lost 2 bases and 6 bases respectively, with 8 bases between them. The CDR3 is CASSISGIQPQHF. The CDR3 DNA follows: TGTGCCAGTAGTATATCGGGCATTCAGCCCCAGCATTTT.

This clonotype qualifies as large. The gene calls are TRBV6-5 and TRBJ2-6; D ambiguous. Per germline, CDR1 MNHEY and CDR2 SVGAGI. V was trimmed by 4 bases and J by 5 bases, leaving 6 bases between them. The CDR3 runs to 13 residues. CDR3 sequence reads: CASSSSRANVLTF. Here the CDR3 DNA reads TGTGCCAGCAGTTCGTCGAGGGCCAACGTCCTGACTTTC.

By frequency in the sample, this clonotype is medium-sized. The chain links TRBV29-1 to TRBJ1-1, with D possibly being TRBD1 (6 bases). Germline CDR1 reads SQVTM; CDR2 reads ANQGSEA. The ends were cut back, 6 bases at V and 0 bases at J, with 11 bases in the middle. There are 13 residues in the CDR3. CDR3 nucleotide sequence: TGCAGCGTCCCCAGGGGATTGAACACTGAAGCTTTCTTT. It encodes CSVPRGLNTEAFF.

This clonotype is deemed medium-sized. V gene TRBV24-1 combines with J gene TRBJ2-5; either TRBD1 or TRBD2 may fit D (6 bases each). This CDR3 is 14 amino acids long. V lost 12 bases and J lost 5, with 21 bases in between. Germline V gene data show CDR1 as KGHDR and CDR2 as SFDVKD. The CDR3 DNA sequence: TGTGCCTCCTATACGGGAGCCCAGGGGGAGACCCAGTACTTC. Its protein product is CASYTGAQGETQYF.

The CDR3 DNA reads as TGTGCCAGCAGCACCACTAGCGGGAGGGCCTATTTCGAGCAGTACTTC. Translating it yields CASSTTSGRAYFEQYF. This sequence joins TRBV27 and TRBJ2-7, with 13 bases lining up with TRBD2. V shed 6 bases and J 6 bases; nucleotides not matched to a gene: 11. The CDR3 consists of 16 residues. The V gene's germline CDR1 is MNHEY and CDR2 SMNVEV (reference sequence).

This clonotype was detected once. The chain employs TRBV18 and TRBJ1-1, with D possibly being TRBD1 (5 bases). The CDR3 runs 17 residues. V shed 3 bases and J shed 0 bases, with 17 bases lying between them. Germline values: CDR1 KGHSH, CDR2 LQKENI. The CDR3 reads CASSPIAGTHLNTEAFF. The CDR3 bases are TGTGCCAGCTCACCTATTGCCGGGACGCACTTGAACACTGAAGCTTTCTTT.

Within the sample, this clonotype is medium-sized. CDR3 loop: CASSWDRNSPLHF. CDR3 in DNA: TGTGCCAGCAGCTGGGACAGAAATTCACCCCTCCACTTT. The chain recombines TRBV12-3 or TRBV12-4 with TRBJ1-6; TRBD1 agrees at 7 bases. Germline trimming cut 6 bases from V and 7 bases from J; bases unmatched to any gene: 3. This CDR3 has 13 residues.

This clonotype is large (0.1 to 1%) in the sample. The CDR3 loop reads CASSYSPGLAGVPVPTDTQYF. The CDR3, as DNA: TGTGCCAGCAGTTACTCACCGGGACTAGCGGGAGTCCCAGTTCCCACAGATACGCAGTATTTT. The chain couples TRBV6-5 to TRBJ2-3; 14 bases map to TRBD2. The J segment lost 2 bases and the V segment lost 0 bases, leaving 13 bases of the junction unmatched. CDR1 and CDR2 from the germline V gene are MNHEY and SVGAGI. The CDR3 extends over 21 amino acids.

By share, this clonotype counts as medium-sized. This chain connects TRBV11-2 to TRBJ2-5; 9 bases agree with TRBD2. J gave up 2 bases and V 1 base, and 5 bases lay outside the gene matches. The CDR3 runs 16 residues. Germline loops: CDR1 SGHAT, CDR2 FQNNGV. CDR3 DNA: TGTGCCAGCAGCTTAGGCGGAGCGGGAGGACAAGAGACCCAGTACTTC. Amino acids: CASSLGGAGGQETQYF.

This clonotype is large. The J gene is TRBJ2-3, the V gene TRBV30; 11 bases agree with TRBD2. The CDR3 sequence is 15 residues long. Germline CDR1 and CDR2: GTSNPN and SVGIG (reference sequence). V shed 0 bases and J 4 bases; nucleotides not matched to a gene: 3. The CDR3 DNA reads TGTGCCTGGAGTGTACTGGGACTAGCGGCAGATACGCAGTATTTT. Translated, it gives CAWSVLGLAADTQYF.

The rearrangement links TRBV5-1 to TRBJ2-5; 16 positions match TRBD2. Germline V gives CDR1 SGHRS, CDR2 YFSETQ. With 2 bases clipped from V and 2 bases from J, the junction kept 15 bases outside the gene matches. The CDR3 has 21 residues. The CDR3 DNA reads as TGCGCCAGCAGCTTTGGGACCGGGACTAGCGGGAGGGCTAATATTCAAGAGACCCAGTACTTC. Translating it yields CASSFGTGTSGRANIQETQYF.

By proportion, this clonotype is medium-sized. The J gene is TRBJ1-5, the V gene TRBV7-2; D is undetermined. CDR1 SGHTA and CDR2 FQGNSA come from the germline V gene. This CDR3 is 13 amino acids long. The V end was cut by 3 bases, the J end by 4 bases, with 7 bases between. The chain's CDR3 is CASSLTGNQPQHF. CDR3 bases: TGTGCCAGCAGCTTGACGGGAAATCAGCCCCAGCATTTT.

This clonotype is categorized as medium-sized. J is TRBJ1-1 and V is TRBV27; the D gene is possibly TRBD1 (5 bases). V lost 5 bases and J lost 7, with 14 bases in between. The CDR3 has 13 amino acids. Germline-derived CDR1 and CDR2 are MNHEY and SMNVEV (reference sequence). The CDR3 coding sequence is TGTGCCAGCAGTCTCCAGGCGGGACTTGAAGCTTTCTTT. Translation: CASSLQAGLEAFF.

About this clonotype itself: This may stem from a read error, because a much larger clone lies one nucleotide away. V is TRBV5-1 and J is TRBJ2-7; D is undetermined. CDR1 is SGHRS, CDR2 YFSETQ, per germline. Between the trimmed V and J ends, which lost 4 bases and 8 bases, there was a span of 10 bases. CDR3 length: 11 residues. CDR3 sequence: CASSMADQQYF. The CDR3 DNA reads TGCGCCAGCAGCATGGCAGACCAGCAGTACTTC.

This clonotype is large (0.1 to 1%) within its sample. The CDR3 DNA is TGTGCCAGCAGTCTCGCAAGCACAGATACGCAGTATTTT. Translation: CASSLASTDTQYF. This chain links TRBV27 with TRBJ2-3; D gene uncertain. CDR1 and CDR2 (germline): MNHEY, SMNVEV (reference sequence). Between the trimmed V and J ends, which lost 5 bases and 0 bases, there was a span of 6 bases. CDR3 length: 13 residues.

A few counts support this clonotype. This chain uses TRBV27 with TRBJ2-1; TRBD2 agrees at 13 bases. The CDR3 length is 17 residues. J gave up 5 bases and V 2 bases, and 6 bases lay outside the gene matches. Germline CDR1 MNHEY, CDR2 SMNVEV (reference sequence). In DNA, the CDR3 is TGTGCCAGCAGTTTAATTGCCGGACTAGCGGGGGACAATGAGCAGTTCTTC. Its translation: CASSLIAGLAGDNEQFF.

By frequency in the sample, this clonotype is large (0.1 to 1%). The chain has TRBV6-6 and TRBJ2-6, with 7 bases that match TRBD1. Germline V gene data show CDR1 as MNHNY and CDR2 as SVGAGI (reference sequence). The CDR3 loop spans 15 amino acids. Trimming took 6 bases from V and 4 from J; bases not matched to a gene: 6. CDR3 loop: CASSKTGSGANVLTF. In nucleotides, the CDR3 is TGTGCCAGCAGCAAGACAGGGTCGGGGGCCAACGTCCTGACTTTC.

This clonotype is medium-sized (0.01 to 0.1%) in the sample. The chain has TRBV18 and TRBJ2-7; TRBD1 is a possible D gene (5 bases). The CDR3 totals 14 residues. The V gene lost 3 bases and the J gene lost 2 bases, with 11 bases spanning the gap. Germline V gene sequence: CDR1 KGHSH, CDR2 LQKENI. The CDR3 protein is CASSPLDSPYEQYF. The CDR3 nucleotides are TGTGCCAGCTCACCGCTAGACAGCCCCTACGAGCAGTACTTC.

Regarding this clonotype: A much larger clone lies a single base off, so this may be a read error. The DNA for the CDR3 is TGTGCCAGCTCTAAGGGGGCTTCCTACGATGAGCAGTTCTTC. Its protein product is CASSKGASYDEQFF. This chain joins TRBV18 and TRBJ2-1; 7 bases are shared with TRBD1. Germline V gene lookup returns CDR1 KGHSH and CDR2 LQKENI. The length of the CDR3 is 14 residues.

By share, this clonotype counts as medium-sized. The chain employs TRBV19 and TRBJ1-1; tentative D call: TRBD1 (5 bases). In germline, CDR1 is LNHDA, CDR2 SQIVND (reference sequence). The CDR3 runs 13 residues. The V and J ends lost 6 bases and 7 bases respectively, with 15 bases between them. CDR3 residues: CASRGDWFDEAFF. The CDR3 DNA reads TGTGCCAGTAGGGGGGACTGGTTCGATGAAGCTTTCTTT.

The chain links TRBV12-3 or TRBV12-4 to TRBJ2-7; the match to TRBD2 covers 7 bases. This CDR3 is built from 14 residues. V lost 4 bases to trimming and J lost 7 bases; unmatched junction nucleotides: 10. DNA of the CDR3: TGTGCCAGCAGTTCCTCTAGGGCCGGGGGGGAGCAGTACTTC. It specifies CASSSSRAGGEQYF.

The rearrangement uses TRBV14 and TRBJ2-5; TRBD2 might be the D (5 bases). V gave up 0 bases and J gave up 5 bases, with 13 bases separating them. The CDR3 totals 15 residues. CDR1 is SGHDN and CDR2 is FVKESK in the germline V gene. CDR3 in amino acids: CASSQERRTRETQYF. For the CDR3, the DNA is TGTGCCAGCAGCCAAGAAAGGAGGACGAGGGAGACCCAGTACTTC.

By share of the sample, this clonotype is medium-sized. The rearrangement links TRBV18 to TRBJ1-2; D call uncertain. Looked up from germline, CDR1 is KGHSH and CDR2 is LQKENI. The CDR3 spans 16 residues. The V gene lost 8 bases and the J gene lost 5 bases, with 24 bases spanning the gap. DNA for the CDR3: TGTGCCAGCCCAACCCCCACGGCACTGAAAAGATATGGCTACACCTTC. Translating gives CASPTPTALKRYGYTF.

This clonotype showed up just a few times. CDR3 nucleotide sequence: TGTGCCACCAGTGATTTGCCGACTAGCGGGAGGGCAAATGAGCAGTTCTTC. Translating it yields CATSDLPTSGRANEQFF. This chain joins TRBV24-1 and TRBJ2-1, with 14 bases lining up with TRBD2. This CDR3 spans 17 amino acids. V shed 0 bases and J 7 bases; nucleotides not matched to a gene: 4. Germline assignment: CDR1 KGHDR and CDR2 SFDVKD.

V gene TRBV7-9 combines with J gene TRBJ2-7; 11 bases line up with TRBD1. This CDR3 is built from 15 residues. Trimming cost V 3 bases and J 4 bases; bases outside gene matches: 5. From germline, CDR1 is SEHNR and CDR2 FQNEAQ (reference sequence). The CDR3 spells CASSLAGTGGYEQYF. CDR3 sequence (DNA): TGTGCCAGCAGCTTGGCCGGGACAGGGGGTTACGAGCAGTACTTC.

This clonotype is medium-sized within its sample. The chain links TRBV12-3 or TRBV12-4 to TRBJ1-2; 12 nucleotides agree with TRBD1. V shed 3 bases and J 8 bases; nucleotides not matched to a gene: 10. This CDR3 is 16 amino acids long. The CDR3 loop is CASSFGTGQGARGYTF. CDR3 bases: TGTGCCAGCAGTTTTGGAACGGGACAGGGGGCTAGGGGCTACACCTTC.

By sample fraction, this clonotype is medium-sized. The chain joins TRBV19 to TRBJ1-2, with unresolved D. Trimming removed 2 bases from V and 0 bases from J, with 4 bases in between. The germline gives CDR1 LNHDA, CDR2 SQIVND (reference sequence). This CDR3 region has 13 residues. CDR3 protein: CASSITSNYGYTF. The DNA for the CDR3 is TGTGCCAGTAGTATAACCTCTAACTATGGCTACACCTTC.